A single sample is the source of the 14 T cell receptor beta chains below, sequenced in a study of T cell responses to AZD1222 COVID-19 vaccine. Clones were sequenced by immunoSEQ multiplex PCR, and TCRdb holds only the in-frame ones, with some missing. The table records nearly 90,000 clones, around nine tenths of them present only once. The sample consisted of peripheral blood, taken 28 days after the second AZD1222 dose. These receptors all stem from an adult who received the AZD1222 COVID-19 vaccine.

The genes are TRBV18 and TRBJ1-4; 7 bases are shared with TRBD1. Germline V lookup: CDR1 KGHSH, CDR2 LQKENI. The CDR3 is made up of 15 amino acids. The J segment lost 6 bases and the V segment lost 2 bases, leaving 6 bases of the junction unmatched. As DNA, the CDR3 is TGTGCCAGCTCACCAAGGACAGGCTTGGATGAAAAACTGTTTTTT. Its protein is CASSPRTGLDEKLFF.

This clone was recorded once. The DNA for the CDR3 is TGTGCCATCTCGGTAGCGGGGGGAATGAACACCGGGGAGCTGTTTTTT. It specifies CAISVAGGMNTGELFF. The chain links TRBV10-3 to TRBJ2-2; TRBD2 aligns across 10 bases. The CDR3 has 16 residues. Germline V gives CDR1 ENHRY, CDR2 SYGVKD. V lost 8 bases to trimming and J lost 1 base; unmatched junction nucleotides: 7.

DNA of the CDR3: TGTGCCACCAGCGGGGGGAGGGACACTGAAGCTTTCTTT. Protein product: CATSGGRDTEAFF. This rearrangement joins TRBV15 to TRBJ1-1; TRBD1 might be the D (5 bases). CDR3 length equals 13 residues. Germline lookup yields CDR1 LNHNV and CDR2 YYDKDF (reference sequence). V was shortened by 5 bases and J by 3 bases, with 10 bases between the two germline ends.

This rearrangement joins TRBV4-1 to TRBJ1-5, with D possibly TRBD1 on 6 matching bases. The germline V gene encodes CDR1 MGHRA and CDR2 YSYEKL. V lost 0 bases to trimming and J lost 4 bases, with 13 bases between them. The CDR3 has 16 residues. The CDR3 region is CASSQDLAGENQPQHF. The CDR3 nucleotides are TGCGCCAGCAGCCAAGATCTGGCAGGGGAAAATCAGCCCCAGCATTTT.

This rearrangement joins TRBV3-1 (or the pseudogene TRBV3-2) to TRBJ1-4, with 8 bases matching TRBD1. CDR1 LGHDT and CDR2 YNNKEL come from the germline V gene (reference sequence). With V trimmed by 4 bases and J by 2 bases, 3 bases remained unmatched. CDR3 length: 15 amino acids. The CDR3 bases are TGTGCCAGCAGCCTAACAGGGGGGACTAATGAAAAACTGTTTTTT. The encoded protein is CASSLTGGTNEKLFF.

The J gene is TRBJ1-2, the V gene TRBV7-2, with a tentative D call TRBD1 (6 bases). Trimming removed 4 bases from V and 4 bases from J, with 13 bases in between. This CDR3 has 14 residues. Germline CDR1 and CDR2: SGHTA and FQGNSA. The CDR3 DNA sequence: TGTGCCAGCAGCTCCGGAACAGGGATCTATGGCTACACCTTC. It translates to CASSSGTGIYGYTF.

This clone was counted a few times. The chain employs TRBV3-1 (or the pseudogene TRBV3-2) and TRBJ1-1; no clear D gene. The CDR3 contains 13 residues. With 3 bases removed from V and 10 bases from J, the gap between germline ends came to 15 bases. CDR1 is LGHDT, CDR2 YNNKEL, per germline (reference sequence). The CDR3 spells CASSHLGLGSAFF. As DNA, the CDR3 is TGTGCCAGCAGCCACCTCGGGTTGGGGTCAGCTTTCTTT.

The V call is TRBV30, the J call TRBJ2-5, with D perhaps TRBD1 or TRBD2 (5 bases each). The CDR3 is 13 amino acids. CDR1 is GTSNPN and CDR2 is SVGIG in the germline V gene (reference sequence). Trimming shortened V by 4 bases and J by 5 bases, and 14 bases separated the two germline ends. The CDR3 DNA reads TGTGCCTGGATAATCCGGGGCGGGGAGACCCAGTACTTC. This translates into CAWIIRGGETQYF.

This clone has just a few counts. The chain combines TRBV7-9 with TRBJ1-2, with D maybe TRBD1 (5 bases). Germline values: CDR1 SEHNR, CDR2 FQNEAQ (reference sequence). The CDR3 has 13 residues. The V gene lost 5 bases and the J gene lost 6 bases, with 13 bases spanning the gap. The DNA for the CDR3 is TGTGCCAGCAGCCCCAGGGCGGATCATGGCTACACCTTC. Encoded protein: CASSPRADHGYTF.

The chain carries TRBV5-1 and TRBJ2-3, with TRBD1 as a possible D gene (5 bases). This CDR3 has 16 residues. From germline, CDR1 is SGHRS and CDR2 YFSETQ. V dropped 4 bases and J dropped 0 bases, with 15 bases sitting between them. CDR3 DNA sequence: TGCGCCAGCAGCGCGTGGACAAGTACGAGCACAGATACGCAGTATTTT. Amino acid sequence: CASSAWTSTSTDTQYF.

This clone was seen once. This chain joins TRBV7-3 and TRBJ1-1, with TRBD1 as a possible D gene (5 bases). V was clipped by 3 bases and J by 1 base, with 9 bases between them. The CDR3 is 14 amino acids. Germline CDR1 SGHTA, CDR2 FQGTGA. The CDR3 DNA is TGTGCCAGCAGCTTCGCGGGGGAGAACACTGAAGCTTTCTTT. Translation: CASSFAGENTEAFF.

This clone was detected once. The chain combines TRBV5-1 with TRBJ2-7, with 9 bases identical to TRBD1. Trimming removed 0 bases from V and 3 bases from J; junction bases left unmatched: 1. Germline V CDR1 and CDR2: SGHRS, YFSETQ. This CDR3 contains 14 residues. CDR3 nucleotides: TGCGCCAGCAGCTTGGGACAGGGGGTCTACGAGCAGTACTTC. It translates to CASSLGQGVYEQYF.

This chain connects TRBV7-2 to TRBJ2-1, with 8 nucleotides matching TRBD2. CDR1 SGHTA and CDR2 FQGNSA come from the germline V gene. The length of the CDR3 is 15 residues. J gave up 4 bases and V 3 bases, and 5 bases lay outside the gene matches. As DNA, the CDR3 is TGTGCCAGCAGCTTCGCCAGCGGGGGTTACAATGAGCAGTTCTTC. The encoded protein is CASSFASGGYNEQFF.

In the case of this clone: At the DNA level, this CDR3 is encoded by other sequences in the same sample as well. This rearrangement joins TRBV5-1 to TRBJ1-1, with 10 positions matching TRBD1. CDR3 length: 14 residues. The germline gives CDR1 SGHRS, CDR2 YFSETQ. Trimming cost V 0 bases and J 5 bases; bases outside gene matches: 1. The CDR3 DNA reads as TGCGCCAGCAGCTTGGGGACAGGGGGGACTGAAGCTTTCTTT. Translation: CASSLGTGGTEAFF.